The 21 T cell receptor beta chains given below trace back to one sample, sequenced in a study of shared clonotypes between healthy human individuals. Assay: immunoSEQ multiplex PCR; the TCRdb copy retains only in-frame clones and omits some. This repertoire shows approximately 2.4 million clones, around 95% found once; its top ten account for more than 0.1%. The sequenced material came from naive CD4+ T cells sorted from blood. Regarding subset: CD45RA+ positively selected. The receptors come from a man younger than 30 in good health.

The chain combines TRBV27 with TRBJ1-5, with a weak D call TRBD1 (6 bases). The V gene lost 6 bases and the J gene lost 2 bases, with 14 bases spanning the gap. The CDR3 runs to 15 residues. Germline loops: CDR1 MNHEY, CDR2 SMNVEV (reference sequence). DNA of the CDR3: TGTGCCAGCAGAGTACAGGGAATAGGCAATCAGCCCCAGCATTTT. It yields the protein CASRVQGIGNQPQHF.

The chain uses TRBV29-1 and TRBJ1-2; 9 nucleotides align to TRBD1. The CDR3 runs to 13 residues. Germline lookup yields CDR1 SQVTM and CDR2 ANQGSEA. V gave up 2 bases and J gave up 5 bases; unmatched junction bases: 3. CDR3 protein: CSVETGGPYGYTF. The CDR3 DNA reads as TGCAGCGTTGAAACAGGGGGCCCTTATGGCTACACCTTC.

This clone came up once. Different DNA sequences within this sample yield the same CDR3. The V gene is TRBV20-1, the J gene TRBJ1-1; unclear D gene. CDR3 size: 11 residues. Trimming left V 6 bases short and J 7 bases short, with 12 bases between. Germline CDR1 DFQATT, CDR2 SNEGSKA (reference sequence). In DNA, the CDR3 is TGCAGTGCCCCAGGTGGTAGTGAAGCTTTCTTT. This gives the protein CSAPGGSEAFF.

The gene calls are TRBV19 and TRBJ1-2; no clear D gene. Trimming cost V 7 bases and J 0 bases, with 12 bases left between them. Per germline, CDR1 LNHDA and CDR2 SQIVND (reference sequence). CDR3 length equals 14 residues. The CDR3 nucleotides are TGTGCCAGTAAGTTGGACGGAGCTAACTATGGCTACACCTTC. As protein: CASKLDGANYGYTF.

This chain connects TRBV10-2 to TRBJ1-5; D not certain. V was trimmed by 8 bases and J by 3 bases, leaving 8 bases between them. CDR1 and CDR2 from the germline V gene are WSHSY and SAAADI. This CDR3 has 12 amino acids. The CDR3 DNA is TGCGCCAGCGGGAGGCCCAATCAGCCCCAGCATTTT. It encodes CASGRPNQPQHF.

The chain has TRBV14 and TRBJ2-5; D uncertain. V was pared by 8 bases and J by 1 base, with 8 bases between. Germline-derived CDR1 and CDR2 are SGHDN and FVKESK. CDR3 length: 12 residues. The CDR3 nucleotides are TGTGCCAGCGGCGGCAGCCAAGAGACCCAGTACTTC. This encodes CASGGSQETQYF. The variable domain in full, completed from reference TRBV14 and TRBJ2-5, reads EAGVTQFPSHSVIEKGQTVTLRCDPISGHDNLYWYRRVMGKEIKFLLHFVKESKQDESGMPNNRFLAERTGGTYSTLKVQPAELEDSGVYFCASGGSQETQYFGPGTRLLVL.

This chain connects TRBV19 to TRBJ2-3; D unresolved. In germline, CDR1 is LNHDA, CDR2 SQIVND (reference sequence). The length of the CDR3 is 13 residues. The V end lost 4 bases, the J end lost 2 bases, and 7 bases lay between the germline ends. This CDR3 is CASSRIYTDTQYF. CDR3 in DNA: TGTGCCAGTAGTAGGATCTACACAGATACGCAGTATTTT.

This clone was seen just once. J is TRBJ2-7 and V is TRBV6-1, with 10 bases identical to TRBD2. The junction had 7 bases not matched to a gene; V was cut back by 5 bases and J by 3 bases. Germline CDR1 MNHNS, CDR2 SASEGT. The CDR3 sequence is 15 residues long. The CDR3 DNA reads as TGTGCCAGCAGTAAATCTAGCGGGAGTAGCTACGAGCAGTACTTC. Its protein product is CASSKSSGSSYEQYF.

The chain uses TRBV9 and TRBJ2-3; weak D call: TRBD2 (5 bases). Trimming removed 4 bases from V and 5 bases from J, with 14 bases in between. CDR3 length: 14 residues. The germline CDR1 and CDR2 sequences are SGDLS and YYNGEE. The CDR3 sequence is CASSFLSRGDTQYF. The DNA for the CDR3 is TGTGCCAGCAGCTTTCTAAGCCGGGGAGATACGCAGTATTTT. The full variable domain, completed using reference TRBV9 and TRBJ2-3, is DSGVTQTPKHLITATGQRVTLRCSPRSGDLSVYWYQQSLDQGLQFLIQYYNGEERAKGNILERFSAQQFPDLHSELNLSSLELGDSALYFCASSFLSRGDTQYFGPGTRLTVL.

The chain employs TRBV11-2 and TRBJ2-7; 8 bases are a match to TRBD1. Per the germline V gene, CDR1 is SGHAT and CDR2 is FQNNGV. The CDR3 is made up of 14 amino acids. The J segment lost 3 bases and the V segment lost 5 bases, leaving 6 bases of the junction unmatched. This CDR3 reads CASSGQGSFYEQYF. The CDR3 DNA sequence: TGTGCCAGCAGCGGACAGGGAAGTTTCTACGAGCAGTACTTC.

On this clone: Other DNA sequences within the sample encode an identical CDR3. V and J are TRBV9 and TRBJ2-7; 8 bases match TRBD1. Germline CDR1 and CDR2: SGDLS and YYNGEE. The CDR3 covers 15 residues. Trimming took 0 bases from V and 1 from J; bases not matched to a gene: 3. CDR3 residues: CASSVGTGGSYEQYF. The CDR3 coding sequence is TGTGCCAGCAGCGTAGGTACAGGGGGATCCTACGAGCAGTACTTC.

The J gene is TRBJ2-2, the V gene TRBV7-3; D is ambiguous. The V end was cut by 1 base, the J end by 3 bases, with 3 bases between. CDR3 length: 13 amino acids. Germline V gene data show CDR1 as SGHTA and CDR2 as FQGTGA. The CDR3 protein is CASSLSYTGELFF. In DNA, the CDR3 is TGTGCCAGCAGCTTAAGCTACACCGGGGAGCTGTTTTTT.

This rearrangement joins TRBV4-1 to TRBJ2-1, with D possibly matching TRBD2 (5 bases). There are 14 residues in the CDR3. Trimming took 4 bases from V and 1 from J, leaving 8 bases between them. CDR1 and CDR2 (germline): MGHRA, YSYEKL. CDR3 protein: CASSRGLSYNEQFF. In DNA, the CDR3 is TGCGCCAGCAGCCGCGGGTTGTCCTACAATGAGCAGTTCTTC.

The rearrangement links TRBV6-1 to TRBJ2-7; D uncertain. Trimming cost V 2 bases and J 3 bases, with 8 bases left between them. The CDR3 is made up of 13 amino acids. Germline assignment: CDR1 MNHNS and CDR2 SASEGT. The CDR3 spells CASSEQPNYEQYF. Here the CDR3 DNA reads TGTGCCAGCAGTGAACAGCCCAACTACGAGCAGTACTTC.

The chain couples TRBV2 to TRBJ1-2; TRBD1 matches at 8 bases. V trimming: 6 bases; J trimming: 3 bases; junction bases outside the gene matches: 6. Germline-derived CDR1 and CDR2 are SNHLY and FYNNEI. The CDR3 totals 14 residues. CDR3 loop: CASRSYRGDYGYTF. DNA of the CDR3: TGTGCCAGCAGGTCGTACAGGGGGGACTATGGCTACACCTTC. The full variable domain, completed using reference TRBV2 and TRBJ1-2, is EPEVTQTPSHQVTQMGQEVILRCVPISNHLYFYWYRQILGQKVEFLVSFYNNEISEKSEIFDDQFSVERPDGSNFTLKIRSTKLEDSAMYFCASRSYRGDYGYTFGSGTRLTVV.

The chain employs TRBV30 and TRBJ1-2; no definite D call. Germline CDR1 and CDR2: GTSNPN and SVGIG (reference sequence). Trimming cost V 2 bases and J 7 bases, with 17 bases left between them. This CDR3 comprises 14 residues. CDR3 sequence: CAWSWKGPLLGYTF. CDR3 sequence (DNA): TGTGCCTGGAGTTGGAAAGGACCCTTACTTGGCTACACCTTC.

This clone was seen once. The genes are TRBV19 and TRBJ2-3; TRBD2 agrees at 12 bases. This CDR3 is built from 17 residues. Trimming at V came to 5 bases and at J to 4 bases, leaving 10 bases not matched to a gene. The germline V gene has CDR1 LNHDA and CDR2 SQIVND (reference sequence). CDR3 sequence reads: CASSDPTSGGQSDTQYF. In DNA form, the CDR3 reads TGTGCCAGTAGTGACCCAACTAGCGGGGGGCAATCAGATACGCAGTATTTT. The whole variable domain, filled in from reference TRBV19 and TRBJ2-3, reads DGGITQSPKYLFRKEGQNVTLSCEQNLNHDAMYWYRQDPGQGLRLIYYSQIVNDFQKGDIAEGYSVSREKKESFPLTVTSAQKNPTAFYLCASSDPTSGGQSDTQYFGPGTRLTVL.

Remarks on this clone: Other DNA sequences of this sample code for an identical CDR3. This chain joins TRBV5-1 and TRBJ2-7; 9 nucleotides align to TRBD1. The CDR3 length is 15 residues. The germline V gene encodes CDR1 SGHRS and CDR2 YFSETQ. J was trimmed by 2 bases and V by 2 bases; bases with no gene match: 5. CDR3 sequence reads: CASSLAGTGTYEQYF. CDR3 sequence (DNA): TGCGCCAGCAGCTTAGCCGGGACAGGGACCTACGAGCAGTACTTC.

The chain combines TRBV4-1 with TRBJ2-3; TRBD2 is a possible D gene (5 bases). The CDR3 is 15 residues long. The V end was cut by 1 base, the J end by 5 bases, with 13 bases between. Germline CDR1 is MGHRA and CDR2 is YSYEKL. CDR3 nucleotides: TGCGCCAGCAGCCAAGTAGGGATCCGGGGAGATACGCAGTATTTT. Encoded protein: CASSQVGIRGDTQYF.

V is TRBV9 and J is TRBJ2-6, with 9 bases matching TRBD2. Trimming removed 1 base from V and 1 base from J; junction bases left unmatched: 3. The CDR3 loop spans 17 amino acids. Per the germline V gene, CDR1 is SGDLS and CDR2 is YYNGEE. The CDR3 coding sequence is TGTGCCAGCAGCGTAATAGCGGGAGCTTCTGGGGCCAACGTCCTGACTTTC. Protein: CASSVIAGASGANVLTF. The variable domain in full, with the rest retrieved from reference TRBV9 and TRBJ2-6, is DSGVTQTPKHLITATGQRVTLRCSPRSGDLSVYWYQQSLDQGLQFLIQYYNGEERAKGNILERFSAQQFPDLHSELNLSSLELGDSALYFCASSVIAGASGANVLTFGAGSRLTVL.

The V and J genes are TRBV28 and TRBJ1-1, with unresolved D. Germline V gives CDR1 MDHEN, CDR2 SYDVKM. V was trimmed by 6 bases and J by 5 bases, leaving 16 bases between them. The CDR3 is 14 residues long. The CDR3 nucleotides are TGTGCCAGCAGCTTGTCTTGGGGAGGGACTGAAGCTTTCTTT. It encodes CASSLSWGGTEAFF.